The 10 T cell receptor beta chains reported below all come from one sample, sequenced in a study of radiotherapy plus CTLA-4 blockade in lung cancer. Using immunoSEQ multiplex PCR, the repertoire was profiled, and TCRdb retains in-frame clones only, with some absent. The sample lists around 45,000 clones; about 88% were seen once. Source: peripheral blood, taken from a patient treated with radiotherapy plus ipilimumab. The receptors shown here come from a human donor with non-small cell lung cancer whose response to radiotherapy plus ipilimumab could not be evaluated.

The chain is built from TRBV6-5 and TRBJ2-2, with 7 bases that match TRBD1. This CDR3 spans 13 amino acids. J was trimmed by 4 bases and V by 5 bases; bases with no gene match: 1. Per germline, CDR1 MNHEY and CDR2 SVGAGI. In DNA form, the CDR3 reads TGTGCCAGCAGTCGACAGGGCACCGGGGAGCTGTTTTTT. Translated: CASSRQGTGELFF.

The V and J genes are TRBV9 and TRBJ2-2; possibly TRBD2 for D (6 bases). From germline, CDR1 is SGDLS and CDR2 YYNGEE. The CDR3 length is 13 residues. With 7 bases removed from V and 6 bases from J, the gap between germline ends came to 13 bases. CDR3 sequence reads: CASRQSGPGELFF. DNA for the CDR3: TGTGCCAGCCGGCAAAGCGGGCCCGGGGAGCTGTTTTTT.

The V and J genes are TRBV27 and TRBJ2-5; 7 bases are shared with TRBD2. With V trimmed by 4 bases and J by 0 bases, 8 bases remained unmatched. The CDR3 spans 16 residues. Germline CDR1 reads MNHEY; CDR2 reads SMNVEV (reference sequence). The CDR3 here is CASSSSILAYQETQYF. The CDR3 DNA sequence: TGTGCCAGCAGTTCCTCGATACTAGCGTACCAAGAGACCCAGTACTTC.

The V and J genes are TRBV5-1 and TRBJ2-7, with TRBD1 matching over 10 bases. Germline CDR1 is SGHRS and CDR2 is YFSETQ. This CDR3 contains 15 residues. V lost 7 bases, J lost 1 base, and 8 bases stayed unmatched. Here the CDR3 DNA reads TGCGCCAGCCTGCCGGGACAGGGGTCATCCTACGAGCAGTACTTC. Its protein product is CASLPGQGSSYEQYF. Full variable domain (rest looked up from reference TRBV5-1 and TRBJ2-7): KAGVTQTPRYLIKTRGQQVTLSCSPISGHRSVSWYQQTPGQGLQFLFEYFSETQRNKGNFPGRFSGRQFSNSRSEMNVSTLELGDSALYLCASLPGQGSSYEQYFGPGTRLTVT.

The chain recombines TRBV11-3 with TRBJ1-1, with 9 bases lining up with TRBD1. CDR3 size: 15 residues. CDR1 is SGHNT, CDR2 YENEEA, per germline. V lost 5 bases and J lost 4; bases outside the gene matches: 8. This chain's CDR3 is CASSPTGGRGTEAFF. CDR3 bases: TGTGCCAGCAGCCCGACAGGGGGAAGGGGCACTGAAGCTTTCTTT.

The count of this clone is one. The genes are TRBV27 and TRBJ1-5; D is unresolved. CDR3 length: 16 residues. Germline assignment: CDR1 MNHEY and CDR2 SMNVEV (reference sequence). V dropped 5 bases and J dropped 0 bases, with 14 bases sitting between them. The CDR3 region is CASSLIGQVSNQPQHF. The CDR3 DNA is TGTGCCAGCAGTCTCATTGGGCAGGTTAGCAATCAGCCCCAGCATTTT.

The chain couples TRBV19 to TRBJ2-1; 12 nucleotides align to TRBD2. Germline CDR1 is LNHDA and CDR2 is SQIVND (reference sequence). Trimming took 7 bases from V and 4 from J; bases not matched to a gene: 8. The CDR3 extends over 16 amino acids. The chain's CDR3 is CASIPTSGRPYNEQFF. The CDR3, as DNA: TGTGCCAGTATCCCCACTAGCGGGAGGCCTTACAATGAGCAGTTCTTC.

This chain links TRBV7-2 with TRBJ2-1; 7 nucleotides match TRBD2. CDR1 and CDR2 from the germline V gene are SGHTA and FQGNSA. V dropped 5 bases and J dropped 0; count of bases not matched to a gene: 4. CDR3 length equals 15 residues. The CDR3 nucleotides read TGTGCCAGCAGCGGGGGGGGAAACTCCTACAATGAGCAGTTCTTC. Its protein is CASSGGGNSYNEQFF.

The rearrangement joins TRBV29-1 to TRBJ2-5; 8 nucleotides line up with TRBD2. CDR1 is SQVTM and CDR2 is ANQGSEA in the germline V gene. V dropped 3 bases and J dropped 1; count of bases not matched to a gene: 7. The CDR3 consists of 15 residues. CDR3 nucleotide sequence: TGCAGCGTTGAGGGCAGCGGGGGACCCCAAGAGACCCAGTACTTC. Its protein is CSVEGSGGPQETQYF.

The chain joins TRBV5-4 to TRBJ2-3; a weak D match, TRBD1 (5 bases). Germline assignment: CDR1 SGHNT and CDR2 YYREEE (reference sequence). The CDR3 runs to 15 residues. The V end lost 1 base, the J end lost 1 base, and 10 bases lay between the germline ends. CDR3 region: CASSLRGGRTDTQYF. The CDR3 DNA reads TGTGCCAGCAGCTTGAGGGGCGGTCGCACAGATACGCAGTATTTT.